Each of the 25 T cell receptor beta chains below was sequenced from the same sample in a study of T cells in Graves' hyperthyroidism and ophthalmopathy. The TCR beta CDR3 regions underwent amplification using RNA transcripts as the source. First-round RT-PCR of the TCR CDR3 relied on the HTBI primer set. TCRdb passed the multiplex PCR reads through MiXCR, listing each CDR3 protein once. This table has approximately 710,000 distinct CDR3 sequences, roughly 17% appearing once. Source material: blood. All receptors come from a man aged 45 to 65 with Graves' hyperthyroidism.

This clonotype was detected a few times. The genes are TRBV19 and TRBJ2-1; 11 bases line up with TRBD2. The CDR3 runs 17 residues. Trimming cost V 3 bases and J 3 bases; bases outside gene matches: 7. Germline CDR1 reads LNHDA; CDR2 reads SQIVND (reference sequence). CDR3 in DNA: TGTGCCAGTAGTATTGGGTCTAGCGGGAGGAGCTACAATGAGCAGTTCTTC. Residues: CASSIGSSGRSYNEQFF.

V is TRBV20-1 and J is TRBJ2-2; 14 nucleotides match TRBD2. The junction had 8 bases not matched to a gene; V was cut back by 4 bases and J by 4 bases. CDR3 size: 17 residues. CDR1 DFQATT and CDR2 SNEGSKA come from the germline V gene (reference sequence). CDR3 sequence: CSAKKGLAGEGTGELFF. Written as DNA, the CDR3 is TGCAGTGCTAAAAAGGGACTAGCGGGAGAGGGCACCGGGGAGCTGTTTTTT.

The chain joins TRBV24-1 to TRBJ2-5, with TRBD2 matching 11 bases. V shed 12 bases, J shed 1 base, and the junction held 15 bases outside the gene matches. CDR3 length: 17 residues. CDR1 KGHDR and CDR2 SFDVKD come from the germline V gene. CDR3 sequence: CASAASWLAGGQETQYF. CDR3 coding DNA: TGTGCCTCAGCGGCGAGTTGGCTAGCGGGGGGCCAAGAGACCCAGTACTTC.

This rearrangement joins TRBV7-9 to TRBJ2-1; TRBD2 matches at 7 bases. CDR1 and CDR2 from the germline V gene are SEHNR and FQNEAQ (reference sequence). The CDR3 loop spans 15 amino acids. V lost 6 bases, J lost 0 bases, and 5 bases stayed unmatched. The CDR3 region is CASRQSGTSYNEQFF. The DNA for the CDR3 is TGTGCCAGCAGGCAGAGCGGGACCTCCTACAATGAGCAGTTCTTC.

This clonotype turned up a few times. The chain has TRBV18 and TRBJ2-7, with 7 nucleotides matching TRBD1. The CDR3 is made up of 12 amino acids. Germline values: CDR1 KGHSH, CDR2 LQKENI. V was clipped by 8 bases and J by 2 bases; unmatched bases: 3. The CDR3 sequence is CASGDSPYEQYF. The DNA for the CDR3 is TGTGCCAGCGGGGACAGTCCCTACGAGCAGTACTTC.

This CDR3 reads CASSFQTSGEQETQYF. The CDR3, as DNA: TGCGCCAGCAGCTTCCAGACTAGCGGGGAACAAGAGACCCAGTACTTC. V usage is TRBV5-1 and J usage is TRBJ2-5; 11 bases agree with TRBD2. Germline loops: CDR1 SGHRS, CDR2 YFSETQ. The CDR3 has 16 residues. The V and J ends lost 2 bases and 2 bases, in that order; junction bases with no gene match: 5.

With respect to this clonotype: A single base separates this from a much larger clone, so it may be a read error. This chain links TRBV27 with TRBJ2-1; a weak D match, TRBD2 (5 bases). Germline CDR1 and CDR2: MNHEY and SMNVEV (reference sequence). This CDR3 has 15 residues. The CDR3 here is CVSRGLLSSYNEQFF. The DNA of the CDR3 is TGTGTCAGCAGAGGACTGTTGAGCTCCTACAATGAGCAGTTCTTC.

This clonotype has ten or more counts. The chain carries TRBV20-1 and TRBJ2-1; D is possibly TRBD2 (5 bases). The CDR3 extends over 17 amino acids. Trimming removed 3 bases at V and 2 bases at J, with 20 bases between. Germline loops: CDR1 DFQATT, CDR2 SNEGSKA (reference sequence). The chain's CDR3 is CSASLLKDYVPYNEQFF. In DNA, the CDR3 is TGCAGTGCTAGTCTCTTAAAAGACTATGTGCCCTACAATGAGCAGTTCTTC.

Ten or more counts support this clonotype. The CDR3 nucleotides read TGTGCCAGCAGTTTTTGGGGGGAGGGCCTCGATGAGCAGTTCTTC. Residues: CASSFWGEGLDEQFF. This chain joins TRBV28 and TRBJ2-1, with TRBD2 matching 7 bases. Per germline, CDR1 MDHEN and CDR2 SYDVKM. Germline trimming cut 3 bases from V and 8 bases from J; bases unmatched to any gene: 10. This CDR3 contains 15 residues.

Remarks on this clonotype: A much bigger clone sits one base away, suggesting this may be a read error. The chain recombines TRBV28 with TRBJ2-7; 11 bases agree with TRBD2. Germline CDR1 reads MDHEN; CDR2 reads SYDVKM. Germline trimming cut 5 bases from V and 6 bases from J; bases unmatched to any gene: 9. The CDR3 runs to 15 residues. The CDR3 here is CASSILTSGIGEQYF. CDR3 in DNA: TGTGCCAGCAGTATATTGACTAGCGGGATCGGCGAGCAGTACTTC.

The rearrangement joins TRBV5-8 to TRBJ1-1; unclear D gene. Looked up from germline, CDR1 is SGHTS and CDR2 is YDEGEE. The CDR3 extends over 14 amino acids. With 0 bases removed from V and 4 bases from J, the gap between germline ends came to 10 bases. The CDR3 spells CASSLVFSGTEAFF. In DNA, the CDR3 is TGTGCCAGCAGCTTGGTTTTTAGTGGCACTGAAGCTTTCTTT.

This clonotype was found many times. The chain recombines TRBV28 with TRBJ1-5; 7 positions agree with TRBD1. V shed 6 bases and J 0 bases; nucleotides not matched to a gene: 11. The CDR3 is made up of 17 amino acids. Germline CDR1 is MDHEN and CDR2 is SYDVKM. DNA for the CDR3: TGTGCCAGCAGAAGAACTGGGACAGTGTATAGCAATCAGCCCCAGCATTTT. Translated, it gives CASRRTGTVYSNQPQHF. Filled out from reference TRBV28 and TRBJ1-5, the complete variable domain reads DVKVTQSSRYLVKRTGEKVFLECVQDMDHENMFWYRQDPGLGLRLIYFSYDVKMKEKGDIPEGYSVSREKKERFSLILESASTNQTSMYLCASRRTGTVYSNQPQHFGDGTRLSIL.

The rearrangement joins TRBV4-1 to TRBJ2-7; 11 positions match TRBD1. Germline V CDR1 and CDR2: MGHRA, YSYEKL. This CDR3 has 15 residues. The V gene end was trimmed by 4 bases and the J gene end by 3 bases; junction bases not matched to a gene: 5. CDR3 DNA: TGCGCCAGCAGCCTAACCGGGACAGGGGGCTACGAGCAGTACTTC. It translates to CASSLTGTGGYEQYF.

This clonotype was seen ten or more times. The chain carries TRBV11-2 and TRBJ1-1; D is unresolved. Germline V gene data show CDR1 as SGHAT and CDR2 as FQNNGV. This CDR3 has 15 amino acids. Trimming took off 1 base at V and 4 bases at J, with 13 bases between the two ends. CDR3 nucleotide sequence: TGTGCCAGCAGCTTAGTCGCCGGGCCGGTCACTGAAGCTTTCTTT. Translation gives CASSLVAGPVTEAFF.

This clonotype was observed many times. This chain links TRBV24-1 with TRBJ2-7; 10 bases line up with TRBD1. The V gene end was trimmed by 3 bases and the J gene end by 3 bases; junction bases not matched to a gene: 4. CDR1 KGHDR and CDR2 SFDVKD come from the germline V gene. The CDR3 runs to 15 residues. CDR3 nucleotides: TGTGCCACCAGTGATCCGAGGACAGGGGGCTACGAGCAGTACTTC. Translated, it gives CATSDPRTGGYEQYF.

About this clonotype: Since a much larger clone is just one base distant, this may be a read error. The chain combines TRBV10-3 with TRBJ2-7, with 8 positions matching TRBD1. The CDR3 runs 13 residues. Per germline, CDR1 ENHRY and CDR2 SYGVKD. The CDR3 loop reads CAIKGQGRYEQCF. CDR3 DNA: TGTGCCATCAAAGGACAGGGAAGGTACGAGCAGTGCTTC.

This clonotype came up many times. CDR3 nucleotide sequence: TGCGCCAGCAGTCAGGGGACCTACAATGAGCAGTTCTTC. It is translated as CASSQGTYNEQFF. The chain recombines TRBV5-1 with TRBJ2-1; D is perhaps TRBD1 (6 bases). Germline V gives CDR1 SGHRS, CDR2 YFSETQ. The V end was cut by 5 bases, the J end by 2 bases, with 8 bases between. The CDR3 sequence is 13 residues long.

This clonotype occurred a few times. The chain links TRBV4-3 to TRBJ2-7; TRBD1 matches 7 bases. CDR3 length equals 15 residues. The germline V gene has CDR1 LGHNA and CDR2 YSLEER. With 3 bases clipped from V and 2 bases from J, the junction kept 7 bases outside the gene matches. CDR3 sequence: CASSHGSGTAYEQYF. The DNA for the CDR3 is TGCGCCAGCAGCCACGGCTCAGGGACAGCCTACGAGCAGTACTTC.

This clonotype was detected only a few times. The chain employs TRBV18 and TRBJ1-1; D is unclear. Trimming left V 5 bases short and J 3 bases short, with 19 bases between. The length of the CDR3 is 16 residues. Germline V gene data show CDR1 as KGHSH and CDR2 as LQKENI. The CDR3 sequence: CASSRDGDYLDTEAFF. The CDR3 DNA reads TGTGCCAGCTCAAGGGATGGGGATTACCTGGACACTGAAGCTTTCTTT.

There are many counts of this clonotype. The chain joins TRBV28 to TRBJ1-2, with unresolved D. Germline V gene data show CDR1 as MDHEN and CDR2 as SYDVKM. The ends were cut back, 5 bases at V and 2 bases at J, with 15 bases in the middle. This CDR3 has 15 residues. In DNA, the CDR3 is TGTGCCAGCAGTCCTAGCCGTTTCAGAAACTATGGCTACACCTTC. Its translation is CASSPSRFRNYGYTF.

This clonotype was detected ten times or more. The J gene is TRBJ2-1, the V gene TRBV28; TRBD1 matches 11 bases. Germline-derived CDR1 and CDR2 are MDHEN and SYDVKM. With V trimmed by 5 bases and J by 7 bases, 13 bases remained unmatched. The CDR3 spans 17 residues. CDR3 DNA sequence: TGTGCCAGCAGTCCCCCCCTCGGACAGGGGGCGGGAAATGAGCAGTTCTTC. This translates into CASSPPLGQGAGNEQFF. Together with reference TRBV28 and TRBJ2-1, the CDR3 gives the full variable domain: DVKVTQSSRYLVKRTGEKVFLECVQDMDHENMFWYRQDPGLGLRLIYFSYDVKMKEKGDIPEGYSVSREKKERFSLILESASTNQTSMYLCASSPPLGQGAGNEQFFGPGTRLTVL.

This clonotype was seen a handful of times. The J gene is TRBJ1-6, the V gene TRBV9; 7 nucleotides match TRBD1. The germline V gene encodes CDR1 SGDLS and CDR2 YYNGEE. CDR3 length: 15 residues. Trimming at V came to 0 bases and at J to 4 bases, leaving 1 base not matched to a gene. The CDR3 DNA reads TGTGCCAGCAGCGTAGGACAGGGTTATAATTCACCCCTCCACTTT. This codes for CASSVGQGYNSPLHF.

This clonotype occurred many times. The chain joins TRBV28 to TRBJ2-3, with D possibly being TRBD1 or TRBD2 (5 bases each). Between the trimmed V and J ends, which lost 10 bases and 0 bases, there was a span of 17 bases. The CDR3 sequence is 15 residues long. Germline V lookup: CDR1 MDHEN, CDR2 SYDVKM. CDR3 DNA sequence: TGTGCCACCCTCCCCGGGGACGGTAGCACAGATACGCAGTATTTT. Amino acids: CATLPGDGSTDTQYF.

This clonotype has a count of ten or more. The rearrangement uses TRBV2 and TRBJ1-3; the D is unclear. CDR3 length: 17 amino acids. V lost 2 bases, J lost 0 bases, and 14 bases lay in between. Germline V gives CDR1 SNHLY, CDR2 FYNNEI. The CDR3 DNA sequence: TGTGCCAGCAGTGAACTTGGTTACGCGGTCTCTGGAAACACCATATATTTT. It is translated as CASSELGYAVSGNTIYF.

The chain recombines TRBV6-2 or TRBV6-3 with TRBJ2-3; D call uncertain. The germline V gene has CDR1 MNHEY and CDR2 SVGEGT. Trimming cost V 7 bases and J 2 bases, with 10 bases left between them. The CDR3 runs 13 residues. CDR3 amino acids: CASTRSLTDTQYF. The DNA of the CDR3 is TGTGCCAGCACCCGCTCGCTCACAGATACGCAGTATTTT.